The TCR beta chain under discussion was sequenced for a study of cytomegalovirus exposure and HLA in healthy donors. The wider study: Of approximately 400 genotyped donors, 81% clustered with self-reported Caucasian donors.

As concerns this clone: Its antigen remains unidentified.

The PCR was carried out with 60 Vbeta primers and 13 Jbeta primers. Repertoires were generated with immunoSEQ multiplex PCR, while TCRdb's copy carries only in-frame clones and drops some. The table records about 160,000 clones, about 80% of them present only once. Study results and limitations: Most TCR sequences proved rare, with some public TCRs found in many donors.

The sequence derives from a woman aged 45-60 years in good health and CMV-seropositive. Sequenced input: PBMCs.

CDR3 region: CASSPMPSGGQETQYF. The CDR3 DNA is TGTGCCAGCTCACCAATGCCTAGCGGGGGACAAGAGACCCAGTACTTC. The V gene is TRBV18, the J gene TRBJ2-5; TRBD2 matches at 10 bases. This CDR3 has 16 amino acids. The V and J ends lost 2 bases and 2 bases, in that order; junction bases with no gene match: 5. Germline-derived CDR1 and CDR2 are KGHSH and LQKENI.